These T cell receptor beta chains were read from a single sample in a study of blood T cell repertoires in COVID-19. Method: immunoSEQ multiplex PCR; TCRdb's copy keeps in-frame clones and lacks some. The sample contains 150,000 or so clones, around 91% of which appear only once. Material for sequencing was peripheral blood. Every receptor here comes from a man younger than 35 with COVID-19, enrolled during active disease. Both conserved end residues are part of each CDR3. D genes are given only for firm matches. Some rows mark clone size as missing; the rest say once, few, many or name a class of expanded clone.

clone_size j_call d_call v_call cdr3_nt cdr3_aa
- TRBJ2-7 - TRBV6-1 TGTGCCAGCAGTGGGAGTAGGTCCAAACAACCCTACGAGCAGTACTTC CASSGSRSKQPYEQYF
once TRBJ2-3 TRBD1 TRBV18 TGTGCCAGCTCACCACCTTGGACAGGGTATACAGATACGCAGTATTTT CASSPPWTGYTDTQYF
- TRBJ2-5 - TRBV29-1 TGCAGCGTTGAAGTTGGCCAGGGGAAAGAGACCCAGTACTTC CSVEVGQGKETQYF
- TRBJ1-3 TRBD1 TRBV3-1/TRBV3-2 TGTGCCAGCAGCCAACCCCGGGGACAGGGGTTTGGAAACACCATATATTTT CASSQPRGQGFGNTIYF
- TRBJ2-3 TRBD1 TRBV18 TGTGCCAGCTCACCACGGCTGTTAGGGTCAGGGGGCGGTACAGATACGCAGTATTTT CASSPRLLGSGGGTDTQYF
- TRBJ2-1 TRBD2 TRBV7-2 TGTGCCAGCAGCTTCGGACTAGCGGGAATTGTGATCTCCTACAATGAGCAGTTCTTC CASSFGLAGIVISYNEQFF
- TRBJ2-7 TRBD2 TRBV27 TGTGCCAGCAGTTTAACTAGCGGGAGGGCCGTCGAGCAGTACTTC CASSLTSGRAVEQYF
- TRBJ1-2 - TRBV5-1 TGCGCCAGCAGCTTGGATCCAGGCCCCAATGGCTACACCTTC CASSLDPGPNGYTF
- TRBJ2-7 TRBD2 TRBV27 TGTGCCAGCAGTTTAGCCCCACCGGGAGGGCCGGCCTACGAGCAGTACTTC CASSLAPPGGPAYEQYF
- TRBJ1-1 - TRBV28 TGTGCCAGCAGTCTCGACTACGGGGGTACTGAAGCTTTCTTT CASSLDYGGTEAFF
- TRBJ1-5 - TRBV19 TGTGCCAGTAGTATAGGTCCGAACAGGAATGGCCAGCCCCAGCATTTT CASSIGPNRNGQPQHF
- TRBJ1-3 TRBD1 TRBV4-3 TGCGCCAGCAGCCAAGATACAGGGGGAGTTGGAAACACCATATATTTT CASSQDTGGVGNTIYF
- TRBJ2-1 TRBD2 TRBV28 TGTGCCAGCAGTTTCACCCTCCGCATTACTAGCGGGAGGCCCCCAACTGAGCAGTTCTTC CASSFTLRITSGRPPTEQFF
once TRBJ2-4 TRBD1 TRBV5-1 TGCGCCAGCAGCTTGGCGGGACAGGGTTTCTTATGGTACTTC CASSLAGQGFLWYF
- TRBJ2-7 TRBD1 TRBV24-1 TGTGCCACCAGTGACCCGGGACAGGGTCACTACGAGCAGTACTTC CATSDPGQGHYEQYF
- TRBJ1-1 TRBD1 TRBV4-3 TGCGCCAGCAGTATATGGGTCACAGGGGACCTAGCTGAAGCTTTCTTT CASSIWVTGDLAEAFF
- TRBJ1-5 TRBD1 TRBV28 TGTGCCAGCAGTTCAGGGGGAAATCAGCCCCAGCATTTT CASSSGGNQPQHF